These 28 T cell receptor beta chains came from one sample sequenced in a study of blood T cells in healthy people across ages. A second 7 to 11 cycle PCR used barcoded and J-beta primers. TCRdb re-called the 5' RACE reads with MiXCR, one entry per CDR3 protein. The sample yields roughly 1.9 million distinct CDR3 sequences, about two fifths seen once. The material sequenced was blood. These receptors were taken from a human donor in good health.

The chain combines TRBV5-8 with TRBJ1-5; possible D gene TRBD1, 5 bases. Germline V gene data show CDR1 as SGHTS and CDR2 as YDEGEE. The CDR3 is 16 amino acids. Trimming took 4 bases from V and 2 from J, leaving 16 bases between them. The CDR3 DNA reads TGTGCCAGCAGCCTCTCTCTCGACAGCGGCAATCAGCCCCAGCATTTT. Translated, it gives CASSLSLDSGNQPQHF.

J is TRBJ1-2 and V is TRBV7-8, with TRBD1 matching 7 bases. Germline loops: CDR1 SGHVS, CDR2 FQNEAQ. J was trimmed by 5 bases and V by 7 bases; bases with no gene match: 13. This CDR3 region has 15 residues. DNA of the CDR3: TGTGCCAGCACAGGGACAGACCCCGTGCGGTATGGCTACACCTTC. Translation: CASTGTDPVRYGYTF.

This chain joins TRBV7-8 and TRBJ2-3, with TRBD2 matching over 7 bases. Germline trimming cut 2 bases from V and 1 base from J; bases unmatched to any gene: 9. The CDR3 extends over 17 amino acids. Germline V lookup: CDR1 SGHVS, CDR2 FQNEAQ. The CDR3 region has the DNA TGTGCCAGCAGCTTAAAAGGTGGCGGGGGAGGCACAGATACGCAGTATTTT. Translation gives CASSLKGGGGGTDTQYF.

The chain carries TRBV20-1 and TRBJ2-6, with D hard to call. The length of the CDR3 is 13 residues. With 1 base removed from V and 3 bases from J, the gap between germline ends came to 4 bases. Per germline, CDR1 DFQATT and CDR2 SNEGSKA (reference sequence). Here the CDR3 DNA reads TGCAGTGCTAGAGTTGTTGGGGCCAACGTCCTGACTTTC. Its translation: CSARVVGANVLTF.

This clonotype came up a few times. The chain recombines TRBV20-1 with TRBJ2-1, with D unresolved. With 1 base removed from V and 7 bases from J, the gap between germline ends came to 14 bases. Germline V CDR1 and CDR2: DFQATT, SNEGSKA (reference sequence). The CDR3 loop spans 14 amino acids. The CDR3 here is CSARAVGSNNEQFF. The DNA of the CDR3 is TGCAGTGCTAGAGCCGTGGGCAGCAATAATGAGCAGTTCTTC.

This clonotype was seen a handful of times. The chain links TRBV20-1 to TRBJ2-7; the D gene could be TRBD1 or TRBD2 (5 bases each). Trimming cost V 5 bases and J 2 bases, with 19 bases left between them. This CDR3 is 15 amino acids long. CDR1 is DFQATT, CDR2 SNEGSKA, per germline (reference sequence). The CDR3 DNA reads as TGCAGTGCTGAGACGCCGGGACCAGGAGCCTACGAGCAGTACTTC. Its protein is CSAETPGPGAYEQYF.

The CDR3 loop reads CATRGPNYGYTF. For the CDR3, the DNA is TGTGCCACCCGAGGGCCTAACTATGGCTACACCTTC. The chain recombines TRBV28 with TRBJ1-2, with no clear D. The V gene lost 10 bases and the J gene lost 0 bases, with 9 bases spanning the gap. The CDR3 has 12 residues. Per the germline V gene, CDR1 is MDHEN and CDR2 is SYDVKM.

The table lists this clonotype with a few counts. The V and J genes are TRBV28 and TRBJ2-7, with 8 bases fitting TRBD1. V lost 7 bases and J lost 4; bases outside the gene matches: 9. Germline V gene data show CDR1 as MDHEN and CDR2 as SYDVKM. This CDR3 has 14 residues. CDR3 sequence reads: CASKRAGGSYEQYF. The CDR3 DNA follows: TGTGCCAGCAAGCGGGCAGGGGGCTCGTACGAGCAGTACTTC. Variable domain in full (rest from reference TRBV28 and TRBJ2-7): DVKVTQSSRYLVKRTGEKVFLECVQDMDHENMFWYRQDPGLGLRLIYFSYDVKMKEKGDIPEGYSVSREKKERFSLILESASTNQTSMYLCASKRAGGSYEQYFGPGTRLTVT.

The chain employs TRBV4-3 and TRBJ1-2; D not resolved. The germline V gene has CDR1 LGHNA and CDR2 YSLEER. CDR3 size: 15 residues. V was shortened by 1 base and J by 2 bases, with 11 bases between the two germline ends. This chain's CDR3 is CASSQGWTANYGYTF. The CDR3 DNA reads as TGCGCCAGCAGCCAAGGATGGACGGCGAACTATGGCTACACCTTC.

The rearrangement joins TRBV5-1 to TRBJ1-1, with 8 bases that match TRBD1. V shed 1 base, J shed 0 bases, and the junction held 5 bases outside the gene matches. Germline V gives CDR1 SGHRS, CDR2 YFSETQ. CDR3 length equals 16 residues. In DNA, the CDR3 is TGCGCCAGCAGCTTGAGGGCAGGGGGCATGAACACTGAAGCTTTCTTT. It codes for CASSLRAGGMNTEAFF.

This clonotype appeared many times. J is TRBJ2-7 and V is TRBV29-1, with D perhaps matching TRBD1 (7 bases). V was cut by 4 bases and J by 3 bases, with 16 bases left in between. The CDR3 covers 14 residues. Germline V gene data show CDR1 as SQVTM and CDR2 as ANQGSEA. CDR3 DNA: TGCAGCGTTGTAGGGGGCGGGAAATTCTACGAGCAGTACTTC. It yields the protein CSVVGGGKFYEQYF.

The CDR3 DNA follows: TGTGCCAGCAGTACAGGGGGCATTGAGCAGTTCTTC. It codes for CASSTGGIEQFF. The gene calls are TRBV6-5 and TRBJ2-1; 9 nucleotides align to TRBD1. The CDR3 sequence is 12 residues long. J gave up 9 bases and V 5 bases, and 2 bases lay outside the gene matches. Germline CDR1 and CDR2: MNHEY and SVGAGI.

The rearrangement joins TRBV12-3 or TRBV12-4 to TRBJ2-7, with D possibly being TRBD1 (6 bases). Trimming removed 1 base from V and 3 bases from J, with 16 bases in between. This CDR3 is built from 16 residues. CDR3 in DNA: TGTGCCAGCAGTTTAGGATTCCAGGGGACGGTCTACGAGCAGTACTTC. Its protein product is CASSLGFQGTVYEQYF.

The J gene is TRBJ2-1, the V gene TRBV20-1; D possibly corresponds to TRBD1 (6 bases). Trimming took off 4 bases at V and 1 base at J, with 11 bases between the two ends. This CDR3 region has 14 residues. Germline-derived CDR1 and CDR2 are DFQATT and SNEGSKA (reference sequence). The CDR3 protein is CSATKQGSYNEQFF. The CDR3, as DNA: TGCAGTGCTACAAAACAGGGTTCCTACAATGAGCAGTTCTTC.

At least ten counts were recorded for this clonotype. The rearrangement joins TRBV29-1 to TRBJ2-7; TRBD1 aligns across 7 bases. This CDR3 comprises 13 residues. V lost 1 base and J lost 2; bases outside the gene matches: 2. CDR1 and CDR2 from the germline V gene are SQVTM and ANQGSEA. The CDR3 region has the DNA TGCAGCGTTGAAGCGGACAGGCCCTACGAGCAGTACTTC. Encoded protein: CSVEADRPYEQYF.

This clonotype was seen a handful of times. The chain combines TRBV20-1 with TRBJ2-5; 8 bases are a match to TRBD2. This CDR3 is built from 14 residues. Germline V gene lookup returns CDR1 DFQATT and CDR2 SNEGSKA (reference sequence). V lost 1 base, J lost 1 base, and 2 bases stayed unmatched. Here the CDR3 DNA reads TGCAGTGCTAGAGTTACTAGCGGCCAAGAGACCCAGTACTTC. Its protein is CSARVTSGQETQYF.

This chain links TRBV18 with TRBJ2-5; D not certain. Germline V gene lookup returns CDR1 KGHSH and CDR2 LQKENI. V lost 3 bases and J lost 4, with 6 bases in between. The CDR3 has 12 residues. CDR3: CASSPKAETQYF. In DNA form, the CDR3 reads TGTGCCAGCTCACCGAAGGCAGAGACCCAGTACTTC. The entire variable domain, with the rest obtained from reference TRBV18 and TRBJ2-5, is as follows: NAGVMQNPRHLVRRRGQEARLRCSPMKGHSHVYWYRQLPEEGLKFMVYLQKENIIDESGMPKERFSAEFPKEGPSILRIQQVVRGDSAAYFCASSPKAETQYFGPGTRLLVL.

The V and J genes are TRBV29-1 and TRBJ2-5; 7 bases are a match to TRBD2. Germline CDR1 and CDR2: SQVTM and ANQGSEA. V lost 1 base and J lost 3; bases outside the gene matches: 8. This CDR3 is 15 amino acids long. CDR3 sequence (DNA): TGCAGCGTTGAAGGTCGGCAGGGACTAAAAGAGACCCAGTACTTC. This gives the protein CSVEGRQGLKETQYF.

V and J are TRBV4-3 and TRBJ2-3; perhaps TRBD2 as D (6 bases). Trimming stripped 1 base from V and 2 bases from J, with 19 bases between. Germline assignment: CDR1 LGHNA and CDR2 YSLEER. The CDR3 length is 18 residues. The CDR3 nucleotides read TGCGCCAGCAGCCAAGGAACTTATGCGGGGTCCCACACAGATACGCAGTATTTT. This encodes CASSQGTYAGSHTDTQYF.

The genes are TRBV11-2 and TRBJ2-3; D is perhaps TRBD2 (7 bases). Per the germline V gene, CDR1 is SGHAT and CDR2 is FQNNGV. Trimming took off 2 bases at V and 1 base at J, with 13 bases between the two ends. The CDR3 extends over 16 amino acids. The chain's CDR3 is CASSLMGGRGTDTQYF. CDR3 DNA sequence: TGTGCCAGCAGCTTAATGGGGGGGCGGGGCACAGATACGCAGTATTTT.

The chain uses TRBV7-9 and TRBJ2-5; a possible D gene is TRBD2 (6 bases). The CDR3 is 15 amino acids. V was trimmed by 5 bases and J by 5 bases, leaving 18 bases between them. Germline lookup yields CDR1 SEHNR and CDR2 FQNEAQ (reference sequence). The CDR3 region has the DNA TGTGCCAGCAGCCTAACCCGGGAGCTCGTGGAGACCCAGTACTTC. This translates into CASSLTRELVETQYF.

The V gene is TRBV7-9, the J gene TRBJ2-4, with TRBD1 matching 8 bases. The J segment lost 13 bases and the V segment lost 5 bases, leaving 16 bases of the junction unmatched. The CDR3 has 15 amino acids. Germline V gene lookup returns CDR1 SEHNR and CDR2 FQNEAQ (reference sequence). The CDR3 DNA sequence: TGTGCCAGCAGCGATTCATTACAGGGGGGCAATGAGCAGTACTTC. Its protein product is CASSDSLQGGNEQYF.

The chain recombines TRBV12-5 with TRBJ1-5; a possible D gene is TRBD1 (5 bases). Trimming took off 2 bases at V and 1 base at J, with 12 bases between the two ends. This CDR3 contains 16 residues. Germline values: CDR1 LGHNT, CDR2 FRNRAP. This chain's CDR3 is CASGLLSGDSNQPQHF. The DNA of the CDR3 is TGTGCTAGTGGTTTGCTCTCGGGGGACAGCAATCAGCCCCAGCATTTT.

The chain uses TRBV7-8 and TRBJ2-7, with D perhaps TRBD1 (6 bases). The J call may not be correct, given that the DNA end is closer to TRBJ2-5. Per the germline V gene, CDR1 is SGHVS and CDR2 is FQNEAQ. CDR3 length: 17 residues. In DNA form, the CDR3 reads TGTGCCAGCAGCTCCTGGGACAACTATTTGTCCCAAGAGACCCAGTACTTC. Translating gives CASSSWDNYLSQETQYF.

CDR3 amino acids: CASSSFAPNRVTPYNSPLHF. CDR3 nucleotides: TGTGCCAGCAGCTCATTCGCCCCGAACAGGGTCACCCCATATAATTCACCCCTCCACTTT. This chain joins TRBV7-2 and TRBJ1-6; perhaps TRBD1 as D (6 bases). The CDR3 consists of 20 residues. V lost 4 bases, J lost 4 bases, and 26 bases lay in between. Germline V lookup: CDR1 SGHTA, CDR2 FQGNSA.

The J gene is TRBJ1-1, the V gene TRBV7-2; D gene unclear. The length of the CDR3 is 14 residues. From germline, CDR1 is SGHTA and CDR2 FQGNSA. Trimming stripped 5 bases from V and 1 base from J, with 11 bases between. CDR3 bases: TGTGCCAGCAGCCCGGACCCCAGGAACACTGAAGCTTTCTTT. Translation gives CASSPDPRNTEAFF.

This clonotype was counted only a few times. The chain uses TRBV20-1 and TRBJ2-3; TRBD2 agrees at 13 bases. Per the germline V gene, CDR1 is DFQATT and CDR2 is SNEGSKA (reference sequence). The CDR3 runs to 16 residues. Germline trimming cut 5 bases from V and 0 bases from J; bases unmatched to any gene: 5. The CDR3 DNA sequence: TGCAGTGCTTCGGGACTAGCGGGAACTAGCACAGATACGCAGTATTTT. Translating it yields CSASGLAGTSTDTQYF.

V and J are TRBV2 and TRBJ2-6, with 7 bases aligning to TRBD1. After removal of 11 bases from V and 0 bases from J, the junction contained 10 bases not matched to a gene. CDR1 and CDR2 from the germline V gene are SNHLY and FYNNEI. This CDR3 spans 16 amino acids. CDR3: CAGARQGPSGANVLTF. CDR3 in DNA: TGTGCCGGGGCGAGACAGGGTCCCTCTGGGGCCAACGTCCTGACTTTC.